These T cell receptor beta chains were read from a single sample in a study of blood T cell repertoires in COVID-19. TCRdb's copy holds only in-frame clones and misses some; the assay was immunoSEQ multiplex PCR. The data contain around 370,000 clones, around 87% of them singletons. Material for sequencing was peripheral blood. Receptors originate from a woman in her 50s with COVID-19, enrolled during active disease. Both conserved end residues are part of each CDR3. D genes are given only for firm matches. Where a row states a size, it is once, few, many or the class of an expanded clone; other rows omit it.

V gene	D gene	clone size	J gene	CDR3 DNA	CDR3 protein
TRBV6-5	TRBD1	NA	TRBJ1-2	TGTGCCAGCAAGGGGACAGAGGGGAACTATGGCTACACCTTC	CASKGTEGNYGYTF
TRBV23-1	TRBD1	NA	TRBJ1-1	TGCGCCAGCAGTCAAGGTATTGGACAGGGTCCTGAAGCTTTCTTT	CASSQGIGQGPEAFF
TRBV19	TRBD1	NA	TRBJ2-2	TGTGCCAGTTCACAGGGGATAGCCGGGGAGCTGTTTTTT	CASSQGIAGELFF
TRBV9	TRBD1	NA	TRBJ1-2	TGTGCCAGCAGCGGACTGACAGGGGTGCGGGGCTACACCTTC	CASSGLTGVRGYTF
TRBV7-8	NA	NA	TRBJ1-1	TGTGCCAGCAGCTTTGGCGGGACCGTGAACACTGAAGCTTTCTTT	CASSFGGTVNTEAFF
TRBV7-9	TRBD2	once	TRBJ2-7	TGTGCCAGCAGCTTAATAAGGTCTAGCGGACTATACGAGCAGTACTTC	CASSLIRSSGLYEQYF
TRBV5-8	NA	NA	TRBJ2-3	TGTGCCAGCAGCACGGACACTCCCGGCACAGATACGCAGTATTTT	CASSTDTPGTDTQYF
TRBV6-4	NA	NA	TRBJ2-3	TGTGCCAGCAGTGACCTAGCCCGCACAGATACGCAGTATTTT	CASSDLARTDTQYF
TRBV9	NA	NA	TRBJ1-3	TGTGCCAGCAGCGCCACAGGTTTGAACACCATATATTTT	CASSATGLNTIYF
TRBV19	NA	NA	TRBJ1-3	TGTGCCAGTAGTATCCAACATTCGGGAAACACCATATATTTT	CASSIQHSGNTIYF
TRBV11-3	NA	NA	TRBJ1-1	TGTGCCAGCAGCCGCGACATTGAAGCTTTCTTT	CASSRDIEAFF
TRBV18	TRBD1	NA	TRBJ1-5	TGTGCCAGCTCACCAGCAAACCGGGACAGGGGCAATCAGCCCCAGCATTTT	CASSPANRDRGNQPQHF
TRBV7-2	TRBD1	NA	TRBJ2-7	TGTGCCAGCGGACGACCGCGACAGGGAATGACTTACGAGCAGTACTTC	CASGRPRQGMTYEQYF
TRBV11-2	NA	NA	TRBJ2-5	TGTGCCAGCGCGATGGACCAAGAGACCCAGTACTTC	CASAMDQETQYF
TRBV7-2	TRBD2	NA	TRBJ2-1	TGTGCCAGCAGCTTCCAAGCGGGAGTAGGCAATGAGCAGTTCTTC	CASSFQAGVGNEQFF
TRBV6-1	TRBD2	NA	TRBJ2-1	TGTGCCAGCAGTGAATTAGCGGGCTACAATGAGCAGTTCTTC	CASSELAGYNEQFF
TRBV7-3	NA	NA	TRBJ2-3	TGTGCCAGCAGCTTTGTCGGGGTCGATACGCAGTATTTT	CASSFVGVDTQYF
TRBV5-1	NA	NA	TRBJ1-4	TGCGCCAGCACTCCTGGGAGGGGGACTAATGAAAAACTGTTTTTT	CASTPGRGTNEKLFF
TRBV3-1/TRBV3-2	NA	NA	TRBJ2-7	TGTGCCAGCAGCCAAGCGCCGGGGTCATACGAGCAGTACTTC	CASSQAPGSYEQYF